These 14 T cell receptor beta chains share one sample of origin, sequenced in a study of immune cell composition in non-small cell lung cancer (dated 2017 in TCRdb). Receptors were amplified or captured by the immunoSEQ multiplex PCR assay. The source is immuneACCESS, and TCRdb retained only in-frame sequences with V and J called. Part of the clones is not carried over; for the studies checked, unresolved V genes explain less than half of this, and the remainder is unexplained. This sample comprises 3,200 or so clones, around 78% of them detected only once. The top ten clonotypes cover roughly 13% of the sample. Normal lung samples came from the same patient and consisted of non-adjacent lung tissue collected as far from the tumour as possible, at a distance of at least 3 cm. The sample was non-adjacent lung tissue. These receptors were collected from a human donor with non-small cell lung cancer. The donor label of this sample is uncertain.

In this sample, this clone turned up once. The gene calls are TRBV10-3 and TRBJ1-2; 8 positions agree with TRBD1. Germline values: CDR1 ENHRY, CDR2 SYGVKD. The CDR3 length is 15 residues. V shed 2 bases, J shed 2 bases, and the junction held 4 bases outside the gene matches. The CDR3 coding sequence is TGTGCCATCAGTGAGGGGACAGGAGACAACTATGGCTACACCTTC. The encoded protein is CAISEGTGDNYGYTF.

The CDR3 bases are TGTGCCAGCAGCTCGGGATCCGCCTACGAGCAGTACTTC. Protein sequence: CASSSGSAYEQYF. The chain combines TRBV5-4 with TRBJ2-7; tentatively, D is TRBD2 (5 bases). Germline V lookup: CDR1 SGHNT, CDR2 YYREEE (reference sequence). The CDR3 runs to 13 residues. V was shortened by 3 bases and J by 2 bases, with 9 bases between the two germline ends.

This rearrangement joins TRBV6-1 to TRBJ1-2; D perhaps matches TRBD1 (6 bases). V shed 8 bases and J shed 2 bases, with 15 bases lying between them. This CDR3 comprises 14 residues. Germline CDR1 and CDR2: MNHNS and SASEGT. CDR3 amino acids: CASQFQQGNYGYTF. The CDR3 bases are TGTGCCAGCCAATTCCAACAGGGAAACTATGGCTACACCTTC.

This clone showed up just a few times. This chain connects TRBV19 to TRBJ2-5; D perhaps matches TRBD2 (5 bases). The CDR3 is 12 residues long. CDR1 and CDR2 (germline): LNHDA, SQIVND (reference sequence). Trimming removed 4 bases at V and 4 bases at J, with 7 bases between. CDR3 nucleotide sequence: TGTGCCAGTAGTAGCGGGTTAGAGACCCAGTACTTC. It codes for CASSSGLETQYF.

The gene calls are TRBV6-5 and TRBJ2-1; TRBD1 matches 11 bases. Germline CDR1 and CDR2: MNHEY and SVGAGI. There are 14 residues in the CDR3. Trimming cost V 7 bases and J 14 bases; bases outside gene matches: 13. CDR3 nucleotides: TGTGCCAGCAATAGACGGGGGACAGGGGGAAACGAGTTCTTC. Residues: CASNRRGTGGNEFF.

This rearrangement joins TRBV5-1 to TRBJ2-2, with D hard to call. Germline lookup yields CDR1 SGHRS and CDR2 YFSETQ. Trimming took 1 base from V and 0 from J, leaving 10 bases between them. This CDR3 region has 16 residues. The CDR3 loop is CASSLPGAANTGELFF. The CDR3 DNA sequence: TGCGCCAGCAGCTTGCCCGGAGCCGCGAACACCGGGGAGCTGTTTTTT.

The V and J genes are TRBV6-6 and TRBJ2-1; the D is unclear. The germline gives CDR1 MNHNY, CDR2 SVGAGI (reference sequence). This CDR3 spans 12 amino acids. V lost 5 bases to trimming and J lost 7 bases, with 9 bases between them. CDR3 DNA: TGTGCCAGCAGTCCTCACGGGAATGAGCAGTTCTTC. Translated: CASSPHGNEQFF.

The rearrangement uses TRBV27 and TRBJ2-1, with 14 bases aligning to TRBD2. CDR1 is MNHEY, CDR2 SMNVEV, per germline (reference sequence). The CDR3 length is 15 residues. The V gene end was trimmed by 4 bases and the J gene end by 8 bases; junction bases not matched to a gene: 4. CDR3 protein: CASSSGTSGRDEQFF. The DNA of the CDR3 is TGTGCCAGCAGTTCAGGGACTAGCGGGAGAGATGAGCAGTTCTTC.

CDR3 DNA: TGTGCCAGCAGCCTCCGGGGGGGATACGAGCAGTACTTC. Amino acids: CASSLRGGYEQYF. V and J are TRBV7-9 and TRBJ2-7; 8 positions agree with TRBD2. This CDR3 has 13 residues. Germline CDR1 SEHNR, CDR2 FQNEAQ (reference sequence). J was trimmed by 4 bases and V by 5 bases; bases with no gene match: 4.

The chain links TRBV10-2 to TRBJ2-5, with D possibly TRBD2 on 6 matching bases. The germline CDR1 and CDR2 sequences are WSHSY and SAAADI. Trimming pared 6 bases from V and 4 bases from J, leaving 21 bases between. CDR3 length: 16 residues. The CDR3 DNA reads as TGCGCCAGCAGGGCGGGACCGTCCCAGGGTCGAGAGACCCAGTACTTC. Translation gives CASRAGPSQGRETQYF.

This clone was observed once. This rearrangement joins TRBV28 to TRBJ1-1, with D possibly being TRBD1 (5 bases). V shed 2 bases and J shed 1 base, with 11 bases lying between them. This CDR3 comprises 15 residues. The germline V gene has CDR1 MDHEN and CDR2 SYDVKM. CDR3 sequence reads: CASSLLGTQNTEAFF. The CDR3, as DNA: TGTGCCAGCAGTTTACTTGGGACTCAGAACACTGAAGCTTTCTTT.

The gene calls are TRBV9 and TRBJ1-1, with D perhaps matching TRBD1 (6 bases). The CDR3 is made up of 15 amino acids. The germline V gene has CDR1 SGDLS and CDR2 YYNGEE. Trimming left V 0 bases short and J 1 base short, with 10 bases between. As DNA, the CDR3 is TGTGCCAGCAGCGTAGGCCCCAGGGGGAACACTGAAGCTTTCTTT. Translated, it gives CASSVGPRGNTEAFF.

This clone appeared a single time. The chain recombines TRBV6-5 with TRBJ2-3, with a tentative D call TRBD2 (6 bases). The CDR3 sequence is 16 residues long. The V gene's germline CDR1 is MNHEY and CDR2 SVGAGI. V was trimmed by 0 bases and J by 4 bases, leaving 14 bases between them. The CDR3 DNA reads TGTGCCAGCAGTTACTCTCCGGGAGCCGTGGCAGATACGCAGTATTTT. Its protein product is CASSYSPGAVADTQYF.

This chain joins TRBV4-2 and TRBJ2-7; 9 nucleotides agree with TRBD2. This CDR3 is 17 amino acids long. Unmatched junction bases numbered 9, after V lost 1 base and J lost 2 bases. Germline CDR1 is LGHNA and CDR2 is YNFKEQ. Here the CDR3 reads CASSQAVSGGGTYEQYF. CDR3 sequence (DNA): TGTGCCAGCAGCCAAGCGGTTAGCGGGGGAGGGACCTACGAGCAGTACTTC.